This TCR beta chain stems from a study of PD-1 blockade in classical Hodgkin lymphoma. Findings and limits, study-wide: Repertoire difference causes, possibly disease activity or prior therapy, remain undefined.

Following autologous stem cell transplantation, relapse occurred in every patient, and exposure to brentuximab vedotin varied. The assay was immunoSEQ multiplex PCR, and TCRdb's table has in-frame clones only and misses some. The profile covers about 90,000 clones, with over 90% appearing a single time and over 2% taken by the ten largest. Regarding this clone: The antigen remains undetermined. Other DNA sequences of this sample code for an identical CDR3.

The receptor was derived from a human donor with classical Hodgkin lymphoma. The sample was peripheral blood mononuclear cells (PBMCs), taken before the second cycle of nivolumab.

CDR3 sequence reads: CASSLGAYEQYF. CDR3 DNA: TGCGCCAGCAGCTTGGGGGCGTACGAGCAGTACTTC. The V gene is TRBV5-1, the J gene TRBJ2-7; D gene ambiguous. CDR1 SGHRS and CDR2 YFSETQ come from the germline V gene. Trimming cost V 0 bases and J 4 bases, with 5 bases left between them. The CDR3 is 12 amino acids.